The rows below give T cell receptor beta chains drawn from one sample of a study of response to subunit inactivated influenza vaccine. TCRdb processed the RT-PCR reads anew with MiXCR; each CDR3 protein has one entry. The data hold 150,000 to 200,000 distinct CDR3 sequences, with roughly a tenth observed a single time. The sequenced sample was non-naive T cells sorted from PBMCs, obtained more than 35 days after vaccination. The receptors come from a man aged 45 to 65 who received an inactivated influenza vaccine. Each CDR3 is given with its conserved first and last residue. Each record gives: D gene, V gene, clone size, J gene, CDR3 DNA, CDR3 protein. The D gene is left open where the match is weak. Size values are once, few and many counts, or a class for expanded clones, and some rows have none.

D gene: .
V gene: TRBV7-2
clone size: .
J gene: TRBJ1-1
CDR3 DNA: TGTGCCAGCAGCACCGGACGGGGAACTGAAGCTTTCTTT
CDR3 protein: CASSTGRGTEAFF

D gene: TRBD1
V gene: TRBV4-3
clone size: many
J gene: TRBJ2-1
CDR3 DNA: TGCGCCAGCAGCCAAGGACAGGGGATCAATGAGCAGTTCTTC
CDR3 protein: CASSQGQGINEQFF

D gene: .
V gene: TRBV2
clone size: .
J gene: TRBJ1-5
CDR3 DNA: TGTGCCAGCAGTGAGTCCAGGACCCAGCATTTT
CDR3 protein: CASSESRTQHF

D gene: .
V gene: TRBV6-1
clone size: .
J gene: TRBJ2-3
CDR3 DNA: TGTGCCAGCCGTGAGCCGGGGGGCCCAGATACGCAGTATTTT
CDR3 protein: CASREPGGPDTQYF

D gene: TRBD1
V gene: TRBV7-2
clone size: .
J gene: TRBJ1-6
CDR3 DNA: TGTGCCAGCAGCTCCGACAGGGATAATTGGTCACCCCTCCACTTT
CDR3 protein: CASSSDRDNWSPLHF

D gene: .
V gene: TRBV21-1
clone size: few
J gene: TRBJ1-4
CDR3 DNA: TGTGCCAGCAGCAAAGGGAGGAAAGGGGTTGATGAAAAACTGTTTTTT
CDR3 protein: CASSKGRKGVDEKLFF

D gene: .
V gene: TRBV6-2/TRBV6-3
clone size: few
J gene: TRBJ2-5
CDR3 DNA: TGTGCCAGCAGTTATGAGCCAGGGGAGACCCAGTACTTC
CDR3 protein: CASSYEPGETQYF

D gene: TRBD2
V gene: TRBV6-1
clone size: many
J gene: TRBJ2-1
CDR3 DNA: TGTGCCAGCAGACTTGGACTAGCGGGAGTAGTGGATGAGCAGTTCTTC
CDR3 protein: CASRLGLAGVVDEQFF

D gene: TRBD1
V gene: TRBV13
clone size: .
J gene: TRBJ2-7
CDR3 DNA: TGTGCCAGCAGACGGACAGGGGGCTACGAGCAGTACTTC
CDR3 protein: CASRRTGGYEQYF

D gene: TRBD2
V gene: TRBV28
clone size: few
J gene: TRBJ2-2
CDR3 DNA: TGTGCCAGCAGTCCGCACACTAGCGTCACCGGGGAGCTGTTTTTT
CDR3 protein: CASSPHTSVTGELFF

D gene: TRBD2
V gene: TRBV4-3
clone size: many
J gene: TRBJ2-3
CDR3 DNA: TGCGCCAGCAGCCGGGGACTAGCGGGTGTAGATACGCAGTATTTT
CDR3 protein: CASSRGLAGVDTQYF

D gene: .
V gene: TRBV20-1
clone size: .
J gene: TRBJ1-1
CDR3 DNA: TGCAGTGCTAGAGATATTGCTATCTTCACTGAAGCTTTCTTT
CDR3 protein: CSARDIAIFTEAFF

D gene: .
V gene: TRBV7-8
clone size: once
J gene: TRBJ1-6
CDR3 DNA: TGTGCCAGCAGCAAACCCTTTAATTCACCCCTCCACTTT
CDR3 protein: CASSKPFNSPLHF

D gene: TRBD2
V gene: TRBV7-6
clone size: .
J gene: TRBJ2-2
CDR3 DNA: TGTGCCAGCAGCCGACGGACTAGCGGGAGCACCGGGGAGCTGTTTTTT
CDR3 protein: CASSRRTSGSTGELFF

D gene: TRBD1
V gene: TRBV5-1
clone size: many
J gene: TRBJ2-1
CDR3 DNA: TGCGCCAGCAGCGCGGACGGACAGGGACCGTTCTTC
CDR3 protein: CASSADGQGPFF

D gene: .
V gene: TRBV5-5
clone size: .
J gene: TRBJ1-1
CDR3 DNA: TGTGCCAGCAGCTTGGCCAGGGTGGGTTCCACTGAAGCTTTCTTT
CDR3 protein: CASSLARVGSTEAFF

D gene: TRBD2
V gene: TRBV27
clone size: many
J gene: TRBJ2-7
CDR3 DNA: TGTGCCAGCAGTTTAGTGTCCGGGGGGAGCTCCTACGAGCAGTACTTC
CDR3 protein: CASSLVSGGSSYEQYF

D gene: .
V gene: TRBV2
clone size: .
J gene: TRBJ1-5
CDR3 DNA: TGTGCCAGCAGGCACAGGGACTCCAATCAGCCCCAGCATTTT
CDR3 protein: CASRHRDSNQPQHF

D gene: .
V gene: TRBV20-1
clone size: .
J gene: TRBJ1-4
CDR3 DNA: TGCAGTGCCAGTGGAGGTTCAGGGCCAGGATCGGAAAAACTGTTTTTT
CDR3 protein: CSASGGSGPGSEKLFF

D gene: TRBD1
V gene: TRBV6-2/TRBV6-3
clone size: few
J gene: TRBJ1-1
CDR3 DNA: TGTGCCAGCAGGTCCCCACAGGGGTGGACTGAAGCTTTCTTT
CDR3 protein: CASRSPQGWTEAFF

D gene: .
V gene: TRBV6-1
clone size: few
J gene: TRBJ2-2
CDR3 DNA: TGTGCCAGCAGTCCTCAGCGGAACACCGGGGAGCTGTTTTTT
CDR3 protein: CASSPQRNTGELFF

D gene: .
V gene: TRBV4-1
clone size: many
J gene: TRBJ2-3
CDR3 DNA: TGCGCCAGCAGCCAAGATGGCAGTGGTCGCACAGATACGCAGTATTTT
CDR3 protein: CASSQDGSGRTDTQYF